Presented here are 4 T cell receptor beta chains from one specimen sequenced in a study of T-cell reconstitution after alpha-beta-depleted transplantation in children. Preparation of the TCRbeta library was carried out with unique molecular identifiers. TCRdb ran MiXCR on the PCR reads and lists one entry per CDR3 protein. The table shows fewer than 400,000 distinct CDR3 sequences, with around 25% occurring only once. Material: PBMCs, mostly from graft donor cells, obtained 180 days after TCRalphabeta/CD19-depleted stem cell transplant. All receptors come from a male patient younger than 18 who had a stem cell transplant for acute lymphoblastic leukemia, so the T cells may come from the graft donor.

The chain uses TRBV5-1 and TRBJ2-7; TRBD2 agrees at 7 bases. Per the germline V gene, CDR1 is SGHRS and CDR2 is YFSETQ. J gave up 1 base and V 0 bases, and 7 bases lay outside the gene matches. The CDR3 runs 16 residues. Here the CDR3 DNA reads TGCGCCAGCAGCTTGGCGGGCGGCGGGAGTTCCTACGAGCAGTACTTC. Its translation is CASSLAGGGSSYEQYF.

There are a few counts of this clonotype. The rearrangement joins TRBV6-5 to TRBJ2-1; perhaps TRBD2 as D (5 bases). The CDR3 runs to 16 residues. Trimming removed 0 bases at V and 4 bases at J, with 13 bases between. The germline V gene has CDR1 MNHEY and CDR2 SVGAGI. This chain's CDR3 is CASSYSRGPLYNEQFF. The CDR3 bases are TGTGCCAGCAGTTACTCGCGCGGGCCCCTTTACAATGAGCAGTTCTTC.

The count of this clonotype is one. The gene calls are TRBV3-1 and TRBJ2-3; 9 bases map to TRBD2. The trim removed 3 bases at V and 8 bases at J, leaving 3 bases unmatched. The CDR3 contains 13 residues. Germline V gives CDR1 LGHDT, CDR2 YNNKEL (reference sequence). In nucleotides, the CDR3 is TGTGCCAGCAGCCAGGTTAGCGGGAGTACGCAGTATTTT. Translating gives CASSQVSGSTQYF.

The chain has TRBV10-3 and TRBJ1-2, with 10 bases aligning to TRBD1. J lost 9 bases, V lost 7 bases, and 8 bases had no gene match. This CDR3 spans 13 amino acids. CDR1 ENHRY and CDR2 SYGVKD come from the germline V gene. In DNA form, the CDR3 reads TGTGCCATCAAGGACAGGGGGAGTTCTAGCTACACCTTC. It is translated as CAIKDRGSSSYTF.